The clone carrying this T cell receptor beta chain was observed a handful of times. This sample is part of a study of blood T cells in healthy people across ages. A second roughly 6 to 11 cycle PCR used barcoded and J-beta primers. TCRdb re-called the 5' RACE reads through MiXCR, storing one row per CDR3 protein. This table holds hundreds of thousands of distinct CDR3 sequences, 24% found once. These data were likewise used in another study, on T cells of mothers and their children.

The specimen was blood. The receptor comes from a boy younger than 18 in good health.

The CDR3 nucleotides read TGCAGCGTTATTCTAGGGACTAGCGGTTCCTACGAGCAGTACTTC. Translation: CSVILGTSGSYEQYF. This sequence joins TRBV29-1 and TRBJ2-5, with 11 bases identical to TRBD2. The last part of the DNA fits TRBJ2-7 better; the J call may be wrong. The CDR3 totals 15 residues. Germline V CDR1 and CDR2: SQVTM, ANQGSEA.